This T cell receptor beta chain stems from a study of control samples from healthy donors and cancer patients. TCRdb's copy holds only in-frame clones and misses some; the assay was immunoSEQ multiplex PCR. Here the sample spans roughly 84,000 clones, approximately 91% being singletons. The CDR3 has 15 amino acids. Unmatched junction bases numbered 7, after V lost 1 base and J lost 8 bases. Germline lookup yields CDR1 SGHDT and CDR2 YYEEEE. The V call is TRBV5-6, the J call TRBJ2-2; 8 bases fit TRBD1. This receptor was taken from a man in his fifties in good health. Source material: blood. The CDR3 region has the DNA TGTGCCAGCAGCTTGTCAGGGGGCGTGATAGGGGAGCTGTTTTTT. Its protein product is CASSLSGGVIGELFF.